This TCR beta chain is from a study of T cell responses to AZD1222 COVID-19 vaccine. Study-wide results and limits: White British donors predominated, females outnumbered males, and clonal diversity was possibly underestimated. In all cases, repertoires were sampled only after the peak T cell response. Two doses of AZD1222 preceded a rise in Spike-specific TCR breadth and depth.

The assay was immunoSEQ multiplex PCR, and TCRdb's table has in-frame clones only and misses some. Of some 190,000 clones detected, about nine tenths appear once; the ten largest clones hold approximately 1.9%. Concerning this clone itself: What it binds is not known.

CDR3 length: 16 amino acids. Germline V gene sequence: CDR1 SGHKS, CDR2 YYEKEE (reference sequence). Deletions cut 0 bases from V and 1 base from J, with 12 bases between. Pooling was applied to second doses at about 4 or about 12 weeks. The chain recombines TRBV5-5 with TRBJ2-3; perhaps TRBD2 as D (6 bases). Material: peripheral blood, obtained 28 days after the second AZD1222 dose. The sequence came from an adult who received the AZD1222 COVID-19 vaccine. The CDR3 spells CASSLVLGEGTDTQYF. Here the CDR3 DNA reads TGTGCCAGCAGCTTGGTGTTGGGGGAGGGCACAGATACGCAGTATTTT.